This T cell receptor (beta chain) emerged from a study of cytomegalovirus exposure and HLA in healthy donors. Study-level background: The approximately 120 validation repertoires and the 666 first-cohort repertoires shared a platform, a later analysis reported.

Trimming stripped 3 bases from V and 1 base from J, with 15 bases between. The CDR3 length is 16 residues. Germline loops: CDR1 SGHRS, CDR2 YFSETQ. Note on this clone: As yet, its antigen is unknown.

Only in-frame clones appear in the TCRdb table, and some are missing; sequencing was by immunoSEQ multiplex PCR. The table records fewer than 90,000 clones, about 94% of them present only once. Study-level results: Clusters of TCRs from the first cohort tended to co-occur in the approximately 130 validation repertoires (as a later analysis found). Most TCR sequences were uncommon, yet certain public TCRs appeared in many donors.

This receptor was obtained from a woman aged 18-29 years in good health and CMV-seronegative. The chain employs TRBV5-1 and TRBJ2-3, with a tentative D call TRBD2 (6 bases). The sample consisted of PBMCs. CDR3 in amino acids: CASSSGVGIGTDTQYF. As DNA, the CDR3 is TGCGCCAGCAGCTCGGGGGTAGGGATTGGCACAGATACGCAGTATTTT.